The present T cell receptor beta chain was sequenced within a study of CD8 T cells in Susac syndrome. Roughly 0.45 to 1 ug RNA was reverse transcribed with random hexamers. A multiplex approach, immunoSEQ multiplex PCR, amplified TCR beta CDR3 across 54 Vbeta and 13 Jbeta. TCRdb ran MiXCR on the immunoSEQ multiplex PCR reads and lists one entry per CDR3 protein. The data show fewer than 350,000 distinct CDR3 sequences, with 89% seen just once and roughly 0.17% held by the top ten. Note on this clonotype: Its antigen is as yet unknown.

Study-level findings and limits: As the study acknowledged, the number of individuals in its TCR sequencing and HLA analysis was relatively small.

Germline CDR1 and CDR2: LNHNV and YYDKDF (reference sequence). The CDR3 totals 16 residues. The J segment lost 8 bases and the V segment lost 5 bases, leaving 15 bases of the junction unmatched. Source material: CD8+ T cells from PBMCs. This clonotype was sampled from a human donor with multiple sclerosis. This chain uses TRBV15 with TRBJ2-1; 7 positions agree with TRBD2. The CDR3 DNA reads as TGTGCCACCAGCGCTCGACTAGCTCTGAGGGCCTATGAGCAGTTCTTC. It translates to CATSARLALRAYEQFF.